The next 22 T cell receptor beta chains were all read from a single sample in a study of blood T cell repertoires in COVID-19. Repertoires were generated with immunoSEQ multiplex PCR, while TCRdb's copy carries only in-frame clones and drops some. The sample lists 200,000 or so clones; over 80% were seen once. The sample consisted of peripheral blood. These receptors all come from a middle-aged woman with acute or convalescent COVID-19.

The rearrangement uses TRBV5-4 and TRBJ2-3; 9 nucleotides line up with TRBD2. The CDR3 extends over 18 amino acids. CDR1 is SGHNT and CDR2 is YYREEE in the germline V gene (reference sequence). Trimming removed 5 bases from V and 3 bases from J; junction bases left unmatched: 16. CDR3 bases: TGTGCCAGCAGTCCACACGGCGGCGGGGGGGCCGGTACAGATACGCAGTATTTT. Its translation: CASSPHGGGGAGTDTQYF.

CDR3 nucleotides: TGTGCCAGCAGAGTCAGGGACACCTCTGGAAACACCATATATTTT. Translated, it gives CASRVRDTSGNTIYF. V is TRBV6-6 and J is TRBJ1-3; D is perhaps TRBD1 (6 bases). The germline V and J ends were trimmed by 6 bases and 0 bases, with 12 bases remaining between them. The CDR3 is 15 amino acids. CDR1 is MNHNY and CDR2 is SVGAGI in the germline V gene (reference sequence).

The V and J genes are TRBV28 and TRBJ1-2; a possible D gene is TRBD1 (5 bases). CDR1 is MDHEN and CDR2 is SYDVKM in the germline V gene. V lost 6 bases to trimming and J lost 4 bases, with 15 bases between them. The CDR3 loop spans 14 amino acids. The CDR3 region is CASSRGTESYGYTF. The CDR3 region has the DNA TGTGCCAGCAGCCGCGGGACGGAAAGCTATGGCTACACCTTC.

The chain combines TRBV7-3 with TRBJ1-1; no reliable D call. The germline V and J ends were trimmed by 4 bases and 7 bases, with 7 bases remaining between them. CDR1 is SGHTA and CDR2 is FQGTGA in the germline V gene. The CDR3 consists of 11 residues. The CDR3 DNA sequence: TGTGCCAGCAGCTCGGGGAGTGAAGCTTTCTTT. Translated, it gives CASSSGSEAFF.

This chain joins TRBV10-1 and TRBJ2-7, with 9 nucleotides matching TRBD1. Germline CDR1 and CDR2: WNHNN and SYGVQD (reference sequence). With 5 bases clipped from V and 4 bases from J, the junction kept 3 bases outside the gene matches. The CDR3 runs to 13 residues. For the CDR3, the DNA is TGCGCCAGCAGTACGGGACAGGGTTACGAGCAGTACTTC. This gives the protein CASSTGQGYEQYF.

This sequence joins TRBV5-1 and TRBJ1-1; no firm D call. With 5 bases removed from V and 7 bases from J, the gap between germline ends came to 15 bases. This CDR3 region has 13 residues. CDR1 is SGHRS, CDR2 YFSETQ, per germline. Here the CDR3 reads CASSLTGGGEAFF. In DNA, the CDR3 is TGCGCCAGCAGTCTCACCGGAGGCGGTGAAGCTTTCTTT.

The CDR3 loop is CASSSPSVAGGYYEQYF. CDR3 nucleotide sequence: TGTGCCAGCAGTTCCCCCTCGGTAGCGGGCGGCTACTACGAGCAGTACTTC. This chain joins TRBV28 and TRBJ2-7, with 7 nucleotides matching TRBD2. The CDR3 is made up of 17 amino acids. The trim removed 4 bases at V and 3 bases at J, leaving 15 bases unmatched. CDR1 and CDR2 from the germline V gene are MDHEN and SYDVKM.

The V call is TRBV6-5, the J call TRBJ2-2; no definite D call. Per the germline V gene, CDR1 is MNHEY and CDR2 is SVGAGI. CDR3 length: 15 residues. Between the trimmed V and J ends, which lost 11 bases and 0 bases, there was a span of 16 bases. CDR3 amino acids: CAVSTARSNTGELFF. CDR3 nucleotides: TGTGCCGTCAGCACTGCCAGGTCGAACACCGGGGAGCTGTTTTTT.

The chain links TRBV19 to TRBJ1-5; D unclear. CDR1 is LNHDA and CDR2 is SQIVND in the germline V gene (reference sequence). V was shortened by 3 bases and J by 6 bases, with 9 bases between the two germline ends. CDR3 length: 13 amino acids. CDR3 nucleotides: TGTGCCAGTAGTATCGACTGGGTTCAGCCCCAGCATTTT. The encoded protein is CASSIDWVQPQHF.

This chain links TRBV5-1 with TRBJ1-4; D possibly corresponds to TRBD1 (5 bases). This CDR3 spans 13 amino acids. CDR1 is SGHRS, CDR2 YFSETQ, per germline. V was clipped by 5 bases and J by 3 bases, with 8 bases between them. CDR3 sequence: CASSPGPNEKLFF. The CDR3 DNA is TGCGCCAGCAGTCCAGGGCCTAATGAAAAACTGTTTTTT.

The chain combines TRBV10-1 with TRBJ2-7; 13 bases align to TRBD2. The V and J ends lost 5 bases and 4 bases, in that order; junction bases with no gene match: 5. This CDR3 has 15 residues. Germline values: CDR1 WNHNN, CDR2 SYGVQD (reference sequence). The CDR3 nucleotides are TGCGCCAGCAGTAATGGACTAGCGGGAGTATACGAGCAGTACTTC. Translated: CASSNGLAGVYEQYF.

The chain joins TRBV4-2 to TRBJ1-2; D call uncertain. V lost 2 bases, J lost 8 bases, and 15 bases lay in between. The CDR3 is made up of 14 amino acids. Germline lookup yields CDR1 LGHNA and CDR2 YNFKEQ. The chain's CDR3 is CASSQSLGGYGYTF. CDR3 coding DNA: TGTGCCAGCAGCCAATCCTTGGGAGGGTACGGCTACACCTTC.

This sequence joins TRBV9 and TRBJ2-1; D remains unclear. V lost 2 bases to trimming and J lost 5 bases, with 8 bases between them. The germline gives CDR1 SGDLS, CDR2 YYNGEE. The CDR3 spans 13 residues. This CDR3 reads CASSVSTNNEQFF. The CDR3 bases are TGTGCCAGCAGCGTTTCGACAAACAATGAGCAGTTCTTC.

This chain links TRBV19 with TRBJ1-2, with 9 positions matching TRBD1. The CDR3 runs 13 residues. V trimming: 6 bases; J trimming: 5 bases; junction bases outside the gene matches: 4. CDR1 is LNHDA, CDR2 SQIVND, per germline (reference sequence). CDR3 protein: CASSTGQGYGYTF. As DNA, the CDR3 is TGTGCCAGTAGCACGGGACAGGGTTATGGCTACACCTTC. Using reference TRBV19 and TRBJ1-2 for the parts outside the CDR3, the full variable domain is DGGITQSPKYLFRKEGQNVTLSCEQNLNHDAMYWYRQDPGQGLRLIYYSQIVNDFQKGDIAEGYSVSREKKESFPLTVTSAQKNPTAFYLCASSTGQGYGYTFGSGTRLTVV.

The J gene is TRBJ2-1, the V gene TRBV4-2, with D possibly matching TRBD1 (6 bases). Germline assignment: CDR1 LGHNA and CDR2 YNFKEQ. The CDR3 has 19 amino acids. Trimming shortened V by 4 bases and J by 2 bases, and 24 bases separated the two germline ends. CDR3 amino acids: CASSPFLTTGTSTYNEQFF. The CDR3 DNA reads TGTGCCAGCAGCCCGTTCTTGACCACCGGGACATCCACCTACAATGAGCAGTTCTTC.

V usage is TRBV5-1 and J usage is TRBJ2-1; maybe TRBD1 (5 bases). The CDR3 sequence is 14 residues long. V was trimmed by 0 bases and J by 10 bases, leaving 14 bases between them. Looked up from germline, CDR1 is SGHRS and CDR2 is YFSETQ. CDR3 region: CASSLAGQAREQFF. CDR3 DNA: TGCGCCAGCAGCTTGGCCGGACAAGCCAGAGAGCAGTTCTTC.

The chain is built from TRBV5-1 and TRBJ2-3, with D tentatively TRBD2 (5 bases). Germline CDR1 reads SGHRS; CDR2 reads YFSETQ. The germline V and J ends were trimmed by 5 bases and 4 bases, with 8 bases remaining between them. The CDR3 runs to 12 residues. CDR3 loop: CASREGSDTQYF. The DNA of the CDR3 is TGCGCCAGCAGAGAGGGCTCAGATACGCAGTATTTT.

In the case of this clone: The junction departs from germline at one end; a sequencing error may be responsible. The chain combines TRBV18 with TRBJ1-2, with TRBD1 matching over 9 bases. CDR3 length: 14 residues. Germline V gene data show CDR1 as KGHSH and CDR2 as LQKENI. The CDR3 region is CAGSPEGQGSGYTF. CDR3 sequence (DNA): TGTGCCGGCTCACCAGAGGGACAGGGAAGCGGCTACACCTTC.

This clone is categorized as medium-sized. V and J are TRBV6-5 and TRBJ1-3; D is possibly TRBD1 (5 bases). Trimming shortened V by 2 bases and J by 2 bases, and 10 bases separated the two germline ends. The CDR3 spans 15 residues. Germline V CDR1 and CDR2: MNHEY, SVGAGI. CDR3 loop: CASSYQGRTGNTIYF. CDR3 coding DNA: TGTGCCAGCAGTTACCAGGGTAGAACTGGAAACACCATATATTTT.

This chain uses TRBV3-1 (or the pseudogene TRBV3-2) with TRBJ2-3, with 10 bases that match TRBD1. The germline V gene encodes CDR1 LGHDT and CDR2 YNNKEL (reference sequence). This CDR3 contains 15 residues. V was pared by 7 bases and J by 5 bases, with 9 bases of the junction left unmatched. The CDR3 loop is CASISRDRGIDTQYF. Written as DNA, the CDR3 is TGTGCCAGCATCTCCCGGGACAGGGGAATAGATACGCAGTATTTT.

The chain uses TRBV15 and TRBJ1-5; D possibly corresponds to TRBD1 (6 bases). Germline CDR1 LNHNV, CDR2 YYDKDF (reference sequence). The CDR3 is 17 amino acids. With 1 base removed from V and 3 bases from J, the gap between germline ends came to 16 bases. The CDR3 spells CATSRGGGSNDNQPQHF. In DNA form, the CDR3 reads TGTGCCACCAGCAGAGGGGGGGGCTCCAATGACAATCAGCCCCAGCATTTT. Supplemented by reference TRBV15 and TRBJ1-5, the full variable domain reads DAMVIQNPRYQVTQFGKPVTLSCSQTLNHNVMYWYQQKSSQAPKLLFHYYDKDFNNEADTPDNFQSRRPNTSFCFLDIRSPGLGDTAMYLCATSRGGGSNDNQPQHFGDGTRLSIL.

The V call is TRBV3-1 (or the pseudogene TRBV3-2), the J call TRBJ1-4; TRBD1 is a possible D gene (5 bases). The CDR3 has 15 residues. Germline V gene data show CDR1 as LGHDT and CDR2 as YNNKEL (reference sequence). The V gene lost 5 bases and the J gene lost 4 bases, with 14 bases spanning the gap. The CDR3 reads CASSGRQMGNEKLFF. For the CDR3, the DNA is TGTGCCAGCAGCGGGCGACAGATGGGTAATGAAAAACTGTTTTTT.